This T cell receptor beta chain is from a study of blood T cell repertoires in COVID-19. On the study more broadly: Sites across the United States, Italy and Spain contributed samples from acute and convalescent COVID-19. The cDNA or gDNA used as material had been derived from T cells, B-cell-depleted T cells, or PBMCs.

Original processing notes: Amplification from reference gene primers served as the basis for estimated nucleated cell counts. Profiled with immunoSEQ multiplex PCR; TCRdb holds only in-frame clones, not every one. V and J calls and clone size follow that table, whereas D and trimming were derived from the DNA. This sample has 200,000 or so clones, with roughly four fifths found just once. The V and J ends lost 4 bases and 1 base, in that order; junction bases with no gene match: 2. Germline loops: CDR1 SQVTM, CDR2 ANQGSEA. The CDR3 loop spans 14 amino acids. This chain joins TRBV29-1 and TRBJ2-1; TRBD1 matches at 9 bases. This receptor was identified in a human donor with acute or convalescent COVID-19. The donor label of this sample is uncertain. Input material: peripheral blood. In DNA form, the CDR3 reads TGCAGCGTTGCCGGACAGGGGTCCTACAATGAGCAGTTCTTC. Amino acids: CSVAGQGSYNEQFF.